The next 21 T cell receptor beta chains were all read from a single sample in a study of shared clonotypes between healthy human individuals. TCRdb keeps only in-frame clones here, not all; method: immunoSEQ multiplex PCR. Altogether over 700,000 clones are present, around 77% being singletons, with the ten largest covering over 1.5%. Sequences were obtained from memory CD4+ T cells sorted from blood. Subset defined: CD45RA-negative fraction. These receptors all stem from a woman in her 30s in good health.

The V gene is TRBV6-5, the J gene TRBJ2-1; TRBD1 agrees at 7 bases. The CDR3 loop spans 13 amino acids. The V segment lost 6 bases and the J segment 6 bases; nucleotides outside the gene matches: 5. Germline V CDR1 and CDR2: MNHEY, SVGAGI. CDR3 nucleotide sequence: TGTGCCAGCAGCCGCGACAGGGTCAATGAGCAGTTCTTC. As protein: CASSRDRVNEQFF.

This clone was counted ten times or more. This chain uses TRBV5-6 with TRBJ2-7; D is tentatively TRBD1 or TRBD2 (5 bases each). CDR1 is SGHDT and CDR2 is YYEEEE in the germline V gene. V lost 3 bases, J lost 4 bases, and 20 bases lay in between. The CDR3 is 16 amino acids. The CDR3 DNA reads TGTGCCAGCAGCTCTTACGGGGCCGATTTCGGGTACGAGCAGTACTTC. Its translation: CASSSYGADFGYEQYF.

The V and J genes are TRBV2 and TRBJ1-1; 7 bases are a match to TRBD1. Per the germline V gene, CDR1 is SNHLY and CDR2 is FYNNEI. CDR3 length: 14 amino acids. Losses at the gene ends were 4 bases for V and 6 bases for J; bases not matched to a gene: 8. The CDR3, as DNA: TGTGCCAGCAGTGGGGCGACAGGGATACCTGAAGCTTTCTTT. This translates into CASSGATGIPEAFF.

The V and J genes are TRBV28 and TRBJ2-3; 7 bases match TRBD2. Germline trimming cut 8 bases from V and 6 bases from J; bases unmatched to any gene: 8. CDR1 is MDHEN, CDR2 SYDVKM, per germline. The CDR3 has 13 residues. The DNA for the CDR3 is TGTGCCAGCCATCGTGGGAGGGGTGATACGCAGTATTTT. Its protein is CASHRGRGDTQYF.

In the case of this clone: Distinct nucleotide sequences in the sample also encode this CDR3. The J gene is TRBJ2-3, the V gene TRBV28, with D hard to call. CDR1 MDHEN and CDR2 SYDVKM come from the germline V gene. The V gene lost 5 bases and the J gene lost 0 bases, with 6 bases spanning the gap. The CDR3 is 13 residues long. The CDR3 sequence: CASSPSSTDTQYF. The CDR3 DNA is TGTGCCAGCAGTCCCTCAAGCACAGATACGCAGTATTTT.

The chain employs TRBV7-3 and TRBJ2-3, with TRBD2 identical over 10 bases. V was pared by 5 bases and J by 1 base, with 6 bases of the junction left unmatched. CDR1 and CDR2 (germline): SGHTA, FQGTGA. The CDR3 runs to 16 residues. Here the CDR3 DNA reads TGTGCCAGCAGCACAGGACTAGCGGCTGGCACAGATACGCAGTATTTT. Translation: CASSTGLAAGTDTQYF.

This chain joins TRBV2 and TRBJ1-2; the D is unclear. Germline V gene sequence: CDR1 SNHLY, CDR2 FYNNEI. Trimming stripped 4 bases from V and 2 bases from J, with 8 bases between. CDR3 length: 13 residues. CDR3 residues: CASSGLGNYGYTF. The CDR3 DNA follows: TGTGCCAGCAGTGGGTTGGGGAACTATGGCTACACCTTC.

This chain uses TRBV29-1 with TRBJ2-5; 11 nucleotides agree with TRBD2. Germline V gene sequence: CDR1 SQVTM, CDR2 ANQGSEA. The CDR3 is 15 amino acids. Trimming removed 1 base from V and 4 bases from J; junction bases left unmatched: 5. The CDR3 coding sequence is TGCAGCGTTGAAGGTCTAGGACTAGCGGGAGAGACCCAGTACTTC. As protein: CSVEGLGLAGETQYF.

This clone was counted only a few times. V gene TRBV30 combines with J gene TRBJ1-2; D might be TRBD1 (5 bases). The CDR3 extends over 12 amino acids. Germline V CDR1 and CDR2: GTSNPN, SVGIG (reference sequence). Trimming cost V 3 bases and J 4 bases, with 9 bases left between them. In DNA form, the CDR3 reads TGTGCCTGGAGCAGGGACCTCTATGGCTACACCTTC. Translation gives CAWSRDLYGYTF.

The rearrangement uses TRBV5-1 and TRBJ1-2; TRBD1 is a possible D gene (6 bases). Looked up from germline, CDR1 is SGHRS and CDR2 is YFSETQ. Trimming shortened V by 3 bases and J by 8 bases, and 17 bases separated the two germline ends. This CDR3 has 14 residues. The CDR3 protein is CASSSQTGIRGYTF. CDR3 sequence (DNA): TGCGCCAGCAGCTCCCAAACAGGGATACGAGGCTACACCTTC.

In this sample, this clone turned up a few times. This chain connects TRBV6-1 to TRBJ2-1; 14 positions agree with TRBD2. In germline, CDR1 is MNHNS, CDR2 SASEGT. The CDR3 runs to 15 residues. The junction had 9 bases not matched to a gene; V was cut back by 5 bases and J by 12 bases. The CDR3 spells CASSPQGLAGARQFF. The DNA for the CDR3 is TGTGCCAGCAGTCCACAGGGACTAGCGGGAGCTCGGCAGTTCTTC.

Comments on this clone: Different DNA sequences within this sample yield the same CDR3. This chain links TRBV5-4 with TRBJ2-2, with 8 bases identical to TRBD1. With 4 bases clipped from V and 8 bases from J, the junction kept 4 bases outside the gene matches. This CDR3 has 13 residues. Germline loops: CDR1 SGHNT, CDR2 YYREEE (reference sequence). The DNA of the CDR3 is TGTGCCAGCAGCCCGGACAGGGTAGGGGAGCTGTTTTTT. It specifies CASSPDRVGELFF.

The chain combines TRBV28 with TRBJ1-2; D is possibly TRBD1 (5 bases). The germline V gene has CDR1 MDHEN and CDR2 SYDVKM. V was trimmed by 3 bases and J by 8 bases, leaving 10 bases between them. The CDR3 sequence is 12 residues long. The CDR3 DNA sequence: TGTGCCAGCAGTTTCAGGAGGGGAGGCTACACCTTC. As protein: CASSFRRGGYTF.

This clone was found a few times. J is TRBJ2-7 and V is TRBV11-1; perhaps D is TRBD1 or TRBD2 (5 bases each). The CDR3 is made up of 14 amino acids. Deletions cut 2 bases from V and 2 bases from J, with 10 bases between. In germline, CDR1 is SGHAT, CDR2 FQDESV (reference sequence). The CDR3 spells CASSLRGAAYEQYF. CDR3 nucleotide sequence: TGTGCCAGCAGCTTACGAGGGGCCGCCTACGAGCAGTACTTC.

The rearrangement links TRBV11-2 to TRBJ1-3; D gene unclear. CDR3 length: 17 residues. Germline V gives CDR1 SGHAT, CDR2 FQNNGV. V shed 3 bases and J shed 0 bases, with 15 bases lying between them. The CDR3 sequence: CASSFFGLGFSGNTIYF. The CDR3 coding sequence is TGTGCCAGCAGCTTTTTTGGGCTGGGGTTCTCTGGAAACACCATATATTTT.

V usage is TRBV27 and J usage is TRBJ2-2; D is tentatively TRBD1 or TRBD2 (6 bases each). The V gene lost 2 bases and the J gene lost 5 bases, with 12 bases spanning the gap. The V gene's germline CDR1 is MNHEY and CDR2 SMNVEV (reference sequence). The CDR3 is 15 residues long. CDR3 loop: CASSLSGGQTGELFF. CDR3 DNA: TGTGCCAGCAGTTTAAGTGGGGGGCAGACCGGGGAGCTGTTTTTT.

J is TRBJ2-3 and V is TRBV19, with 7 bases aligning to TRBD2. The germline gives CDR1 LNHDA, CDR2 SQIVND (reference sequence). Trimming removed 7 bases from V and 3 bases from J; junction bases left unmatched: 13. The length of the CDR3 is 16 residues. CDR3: CASKLVAGVGTDTQYF. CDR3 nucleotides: TGTGCCAGTAAATTGGTGGCGGGAGTGGGAACAGATACGCAGTATTTT.

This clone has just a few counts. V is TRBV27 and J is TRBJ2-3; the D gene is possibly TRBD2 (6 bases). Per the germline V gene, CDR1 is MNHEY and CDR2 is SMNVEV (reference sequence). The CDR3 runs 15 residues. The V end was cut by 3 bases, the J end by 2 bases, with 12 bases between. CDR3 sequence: CASSFLGGNTDTQYF. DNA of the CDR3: TGTGCCAGCAGTTTCTTGGGGGGAAACACAGATACGCAGTATTTT.

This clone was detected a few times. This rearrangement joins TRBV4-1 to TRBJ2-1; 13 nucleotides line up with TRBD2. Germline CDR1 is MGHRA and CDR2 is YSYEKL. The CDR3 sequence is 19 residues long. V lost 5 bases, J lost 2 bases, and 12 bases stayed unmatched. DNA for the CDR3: TGCGCCAGCAGCGAGGGACTAGCGGGGAGCGGCGGGGCCTACAATGAGCAGTTCTTC. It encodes CASSEGLAGSGGAYNEQFF.

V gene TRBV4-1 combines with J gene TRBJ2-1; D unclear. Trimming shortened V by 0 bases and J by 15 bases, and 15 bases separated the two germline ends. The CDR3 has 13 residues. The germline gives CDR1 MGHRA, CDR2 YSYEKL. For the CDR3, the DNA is TGCGCCAGCAGCCAAGAATCCCGGTGGCCCGGGTTCTTC. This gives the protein CASSQESRWPGFF.

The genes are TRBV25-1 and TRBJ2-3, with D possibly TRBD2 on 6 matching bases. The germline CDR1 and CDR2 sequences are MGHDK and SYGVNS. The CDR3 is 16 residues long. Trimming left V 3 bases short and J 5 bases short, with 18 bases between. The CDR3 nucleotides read TGTGCCAGCAGTGACGGCGGACGGGAGTTGGGAGATACGCAGTATTTT. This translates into CASSDGGRELGDTQYF.